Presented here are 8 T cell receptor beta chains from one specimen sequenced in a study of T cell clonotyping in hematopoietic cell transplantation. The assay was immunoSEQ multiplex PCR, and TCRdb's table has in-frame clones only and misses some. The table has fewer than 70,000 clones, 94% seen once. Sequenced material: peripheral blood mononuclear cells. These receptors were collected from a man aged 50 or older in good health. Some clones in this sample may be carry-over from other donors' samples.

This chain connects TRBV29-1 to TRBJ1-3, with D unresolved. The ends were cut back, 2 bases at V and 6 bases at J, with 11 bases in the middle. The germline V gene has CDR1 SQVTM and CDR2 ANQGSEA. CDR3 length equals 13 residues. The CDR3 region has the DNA TGCAGCGTTGAAACCGGGAGGGAAAACACCATATATTTT. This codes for CSVETGRENTIYF.

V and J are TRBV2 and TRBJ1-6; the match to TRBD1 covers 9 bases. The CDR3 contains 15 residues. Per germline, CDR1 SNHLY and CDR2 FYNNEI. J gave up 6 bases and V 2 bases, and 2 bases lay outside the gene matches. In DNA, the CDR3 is TGTGCCAGCAGTGAATGGGACAGGGCTAATTCACCCCTCCACTTT. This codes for CASSEWDRANSPLHF.

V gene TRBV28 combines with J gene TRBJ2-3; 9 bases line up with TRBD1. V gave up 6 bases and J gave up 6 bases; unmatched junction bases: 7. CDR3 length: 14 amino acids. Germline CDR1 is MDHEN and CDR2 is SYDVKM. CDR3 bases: TGTGCCAGCAGACCAACAGGGGGCGCTGATACGCAGTATTTT. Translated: CASRPTGGADTQYF.

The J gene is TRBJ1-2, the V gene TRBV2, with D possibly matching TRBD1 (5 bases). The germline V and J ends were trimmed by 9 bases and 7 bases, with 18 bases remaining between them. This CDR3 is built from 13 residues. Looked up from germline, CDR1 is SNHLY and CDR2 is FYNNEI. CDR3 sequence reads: CARREEGQGGYTF. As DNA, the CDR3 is TGTGCCAGGAGGGAGGAAGGGCAGGGTGGCTACACCTTC.

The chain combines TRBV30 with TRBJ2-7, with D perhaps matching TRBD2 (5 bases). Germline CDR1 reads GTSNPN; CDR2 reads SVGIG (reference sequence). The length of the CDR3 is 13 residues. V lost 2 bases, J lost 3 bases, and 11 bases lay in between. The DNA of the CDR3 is TGTGCCTGGAGTCGGCTAGCACGCTACGAGCAGTACTTC. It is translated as CAWSRLARYEQYF.

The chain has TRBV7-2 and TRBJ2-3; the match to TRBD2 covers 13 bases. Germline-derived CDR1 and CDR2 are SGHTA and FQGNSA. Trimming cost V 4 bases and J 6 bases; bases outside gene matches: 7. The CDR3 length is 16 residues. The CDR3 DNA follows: TGTGCCAGCAGCTCCGGGACTAGCGGGGCCGGGGATACGCAGTATTTT. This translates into CASSSGTSGAGDTQYF.

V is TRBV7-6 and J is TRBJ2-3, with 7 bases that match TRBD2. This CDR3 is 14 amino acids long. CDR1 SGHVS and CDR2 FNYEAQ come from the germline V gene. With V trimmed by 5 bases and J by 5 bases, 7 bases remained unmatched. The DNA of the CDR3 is TGTGCCAGCAGCCCGACAGCGGGGATAGATACGCAGTATTTT. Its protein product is CASSPTAGIDTQYF.

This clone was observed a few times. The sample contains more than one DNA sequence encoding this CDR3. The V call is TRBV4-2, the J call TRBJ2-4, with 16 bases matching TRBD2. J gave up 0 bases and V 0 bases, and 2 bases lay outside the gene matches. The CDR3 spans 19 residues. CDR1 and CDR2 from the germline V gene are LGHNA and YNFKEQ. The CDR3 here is CASSQEGLAGGLAKNIQYF. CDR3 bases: TGTGCCAGCAGCCAAGAGGGACTAGCGGGGGGGCTAGCCAAAAACATTCAGTACTTC.